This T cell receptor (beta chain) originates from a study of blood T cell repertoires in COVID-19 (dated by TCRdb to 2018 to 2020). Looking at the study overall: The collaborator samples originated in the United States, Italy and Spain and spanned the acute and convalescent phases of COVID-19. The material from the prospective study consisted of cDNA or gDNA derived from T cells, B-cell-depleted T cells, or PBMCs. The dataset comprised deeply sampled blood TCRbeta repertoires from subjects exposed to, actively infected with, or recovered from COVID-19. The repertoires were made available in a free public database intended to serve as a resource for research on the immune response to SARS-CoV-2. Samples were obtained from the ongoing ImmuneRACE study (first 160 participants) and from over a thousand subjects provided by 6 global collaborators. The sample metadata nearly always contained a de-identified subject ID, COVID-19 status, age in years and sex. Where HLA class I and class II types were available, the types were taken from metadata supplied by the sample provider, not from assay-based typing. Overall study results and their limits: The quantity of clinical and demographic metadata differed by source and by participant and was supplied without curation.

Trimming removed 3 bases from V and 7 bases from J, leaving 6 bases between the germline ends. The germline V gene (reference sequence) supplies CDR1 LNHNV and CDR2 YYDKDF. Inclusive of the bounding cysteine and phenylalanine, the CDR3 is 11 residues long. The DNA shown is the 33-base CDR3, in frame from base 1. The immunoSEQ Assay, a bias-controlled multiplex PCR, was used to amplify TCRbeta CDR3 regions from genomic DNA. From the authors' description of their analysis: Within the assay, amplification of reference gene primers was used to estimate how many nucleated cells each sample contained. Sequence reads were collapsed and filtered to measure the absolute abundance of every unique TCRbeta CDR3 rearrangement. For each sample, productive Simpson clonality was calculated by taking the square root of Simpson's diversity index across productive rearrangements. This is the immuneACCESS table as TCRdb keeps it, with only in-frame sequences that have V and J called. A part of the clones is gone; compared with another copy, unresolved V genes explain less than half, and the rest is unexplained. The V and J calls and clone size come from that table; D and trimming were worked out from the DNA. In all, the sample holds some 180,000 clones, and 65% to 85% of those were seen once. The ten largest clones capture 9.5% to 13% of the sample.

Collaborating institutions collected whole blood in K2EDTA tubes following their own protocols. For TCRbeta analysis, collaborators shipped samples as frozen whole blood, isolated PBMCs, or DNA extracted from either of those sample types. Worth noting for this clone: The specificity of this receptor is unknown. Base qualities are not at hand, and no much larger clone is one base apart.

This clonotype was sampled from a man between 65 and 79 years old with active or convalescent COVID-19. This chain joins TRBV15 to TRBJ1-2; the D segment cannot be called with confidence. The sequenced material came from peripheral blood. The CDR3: CATSRSGGYTF. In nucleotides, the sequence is TGTGCCACCAGCAGGAGTGGTGGCTACACCTTC.